This T cell receptor beta chain was sequenced for a study of shared clonotypes between healthy human individuals. Note on this clone: As yet, its antigen is unknown.

Study-wide results and caveats: Owing to a small donor count, the genetic and exposure-history diversity represented was limited.

Germline values: CDR1 MNHNS, CDR2 SASEGT. This CDR3 is 13 amino acids long. Trimming shortened V by 6 bases and J by 4 bases, and 12 bases separated the two germline ends. Sequenced by immunoSEQ multiplex PCR; TCRdb stores in-frame clones only, minus some. The sample carries 2,100,000 or so clones, 90% to 97% recorded once. Recent acute infections and vaccinations were absent in the healthy HIV-negative adult donors. The specimen was naive CD4+ T cells sorted from blood. Subset described: CD45RA+ positively selected. The TCR sequence derives from a man aged 18-30 years in good health. The chain is built from TRBV6-1 and TRBJ1-2; maybe TRBD1 (6 bases). The chain's CDR3 is CASRATGPYGYTF. Written as DNA, the CDR3 is TGTGCCAGCAGGGCCACAGGGCCCTATGGCTACACCTTC.